This is a list of T cell receptor beta chains from one sample in a study of T cell responses to AZD1222 COVID-19 vaccine. Repertoires were generated with immunoSEQ multiplex PCR, while TCRdb's copy carries only in-frame clones and drops some. The profile covers 100,000 to 150,000 clones, with roughly 91% appearing a single time and about 4% taken by the ten largest. This sample comprised peripheral blood, obtained on day 0 of MenACWY control vaccination. Receptor source: an adult in good health. Each CDR3 is given with its conserved first and last residue.

v_gene	j_gene	CDR3aa
TRBV13	TRBJ2-5	CASSLMGTVFEPQETQYF
TRBV27	TRBJ2-4	CASSFSGGIQYF
TRBV6-2/TRBV6-3	TRBJ2-1	CASSYGDYNEQFF
TRBV4-1	TRBJ2-1	CASSQDGAGFKRNEQFF
TRBV7-9	TRBJ1-2	CASSYDRALYGYTF
TRBV5-5	TRBJ2-2	CASSWGQYTGELFF
TRBV4-1	TRBJ2-1	CASSQVRTGGRNEQFF
TRBV4-1	TRBJ2-5	CASSRGQTGGSETQYF
TRBV7-2	TRBJ1-5	CASSLGSAGNQPQHF
TRBV24-1	TRBJ2-1	CATSDWGQGSSYNEQFF
TRBV27	TRBJ1-3	CASSQGQGAYTIYF
TRBV6-4	TRBJ2-7	CARPGPATYEQYF
TRBV6-5	TRBJ2-3	CASSYWGVTSTDTQYF
TRBV4-1	TRBJ2-3	CASRSGGGGTDTQYF
TRBV6-5	TRBJ1-5	CASSYSSGANQPQHF
TRBV7-2	TRBJ1-2	CASRPSGATGYGYTF
TRBV5-1	TRBJ2-1	CASSWGNSYNEQFF
TRBV2	TRBJ2-1	CASSDRTSGNGDEQFF
TRBV15	TRBJ2-5	CATSRVGGQGETQYF
TRBV7-2	TRBJ2-4	CASSLSGTSGAKNIQYF
TRBV6-5	TRBJ1-1	CASSYYGEAFF
TRBV7-9	TRBJ1-2	CASSSSGLLTGRF
TRBV6-2/TRBV6-3	TRBJ1-5	CASSYTGLGNQPQHF
TRBV6-5	TRBJ2-7	CASSGLAGSYEQYF
TRBV18	TRBJ2-5	CASSPGHQETQYF
TRBV24-1	TRBJ2-3	CATSDLTSGYTDTQYF
TRBV28	TRBJ1-1	CASSAPGTGVSDTEAFF
TRBV4-1	TRBJ1-6	CASSPDIAAYNSPLHF
TRBV27	TRBJ1-6	CASSLKAGGVNSPLHF
TRBV24-1	TRBJ2-5	CATSDFQRESRETQYF
TRBV4-3	TRBJ1-1	CASSQGTGEGGAEAFF
TRBV18	TRBJ2-3	CASSPASSDTQYF
TRBV30	TRBJ1-6	CAWNHRDRDNSPLHF
TRBV6-4	TRBJ2-3	CASRSTGTGADTQYF
TRBV4-3	TRBJ2-1	CASSQGGGAFYEQFF
TRBV4-3	TRBJ2-3	CASSQGSGGVNTQYF
TRBV5-1	TRBJ2-3	CASSSPGGEADTQYF
TRBV11-2	TRBJ1-2	CASSSIATRYYGYTF
TRBV13	TRBJ1-2	CASSLRTHYGYTF
TRBV19	TRBJ2-7	CASSPLHFFEQYF
TRBV9	TRBJ1-5	CASSVGQGQPQHF
TRBV7-9	TRBJ1-1	CASATRGAKTEAFF
TRBV9	TRBJ2-2	CASSIPGQGAAGELFF
TRBV10-3	TRBJ1-5	CAISEGGQGNQPQHF
TRBV3-1/TRBV3-2	TRBJ2-5	CASSHNPGLAGETQYF
TRBV7-2	TRBJ1-4	CASSLVWTGNEKLFF
TRBV19	TRBJ1-1	CASRTGNTEAFF
TRBV6-5	TRBJ2-7	CASRRDFLSSYEQYF